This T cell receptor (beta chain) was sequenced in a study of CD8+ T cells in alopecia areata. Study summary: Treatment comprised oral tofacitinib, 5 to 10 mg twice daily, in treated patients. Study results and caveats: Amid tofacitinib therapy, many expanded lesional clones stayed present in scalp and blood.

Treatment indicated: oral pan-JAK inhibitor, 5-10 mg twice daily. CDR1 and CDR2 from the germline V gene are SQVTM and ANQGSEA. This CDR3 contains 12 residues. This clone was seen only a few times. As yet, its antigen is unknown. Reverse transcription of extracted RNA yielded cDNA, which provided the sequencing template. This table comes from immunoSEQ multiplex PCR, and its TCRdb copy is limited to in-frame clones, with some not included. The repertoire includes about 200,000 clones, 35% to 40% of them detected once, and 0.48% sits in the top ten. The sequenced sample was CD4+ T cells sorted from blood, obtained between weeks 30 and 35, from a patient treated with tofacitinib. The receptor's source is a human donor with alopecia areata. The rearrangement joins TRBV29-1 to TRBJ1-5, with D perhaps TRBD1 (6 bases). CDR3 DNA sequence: TGCGCCGGGGGGCAGGGAGGTCAGCCCCAGCATTTT. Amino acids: CAGGQGGQPQHF.